The text below deals with one TCR beta chain. This specimen comes from a study of blood T cells in healthy people across ages. For the second PCR, which ran for about 7 to 11 cycles, a sample-barcoded 5' primer and a J-beta primer mix were used. MiXCR, applied by TCRdb to the 5' RACE reads, yields one record per CDR3 protein. Among 1,500,000 or so distinct CDR3 sequences listed, 35% to 45% were seen once. Sequences were obtained from blood. The sequence derives from a young woman in good health.

CDR3 DNA sequence: TGCAGTGCCCCAGACAGGGTAGGGGTCCAAGATACGCAGTATTTT. Protein sequence: CSAPDRVGVQDTQYF. The J gene is TRBJ2-3, the V gene TRBV20-1; 7 positions agree with TRBD1. J was trimmed by 5 bases and V by 6 bases; bases with no gene match: 14. The length of the CDR3 is 15 residues. CDR1 is DFQATT, CDR2 SNEGSKA, per germline (reference sequence).